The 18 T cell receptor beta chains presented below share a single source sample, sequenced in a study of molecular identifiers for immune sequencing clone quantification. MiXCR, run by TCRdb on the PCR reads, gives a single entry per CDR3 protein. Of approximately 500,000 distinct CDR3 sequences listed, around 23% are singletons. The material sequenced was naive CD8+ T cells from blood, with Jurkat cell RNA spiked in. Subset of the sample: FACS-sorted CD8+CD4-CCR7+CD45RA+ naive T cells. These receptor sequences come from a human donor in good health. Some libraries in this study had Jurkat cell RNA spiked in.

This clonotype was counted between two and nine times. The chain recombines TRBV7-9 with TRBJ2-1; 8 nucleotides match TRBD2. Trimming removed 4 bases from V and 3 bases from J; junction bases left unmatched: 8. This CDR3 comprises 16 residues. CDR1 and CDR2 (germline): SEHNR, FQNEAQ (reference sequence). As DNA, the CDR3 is TGTGCCAGCAGCTCGTCGGTCAGCGGGGGCTACAATGAGCAGTTCTTC. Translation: CASSSSVSGGYNEQFF.

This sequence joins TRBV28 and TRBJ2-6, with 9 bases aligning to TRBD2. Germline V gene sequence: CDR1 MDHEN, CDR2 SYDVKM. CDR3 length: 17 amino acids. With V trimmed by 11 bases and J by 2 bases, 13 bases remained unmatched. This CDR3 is CACSLSVAGAGANVLTF. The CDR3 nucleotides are TGTGCCTGCTCCCTTTCGGTAGCGGGAGCTGGGGCCAACGTCCTGACTTTC.

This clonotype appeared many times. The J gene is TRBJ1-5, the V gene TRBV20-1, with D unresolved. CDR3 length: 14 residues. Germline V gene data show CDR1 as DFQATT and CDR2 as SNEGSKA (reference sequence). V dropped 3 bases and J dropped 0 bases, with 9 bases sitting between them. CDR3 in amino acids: CSARNPDSNQPQHF. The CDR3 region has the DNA TGCAGTGCTAGGAACCCTGATAGCAATCAGCCCCAGCATTTT.

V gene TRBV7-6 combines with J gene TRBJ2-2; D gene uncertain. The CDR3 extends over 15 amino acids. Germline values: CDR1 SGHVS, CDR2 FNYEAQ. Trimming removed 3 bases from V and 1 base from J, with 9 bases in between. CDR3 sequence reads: CASSFTRENTGELFF. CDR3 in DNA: TGTGCCAGCAGCTTTACCAGAGAGAACACCGGGGAGCTGTTTTTT.

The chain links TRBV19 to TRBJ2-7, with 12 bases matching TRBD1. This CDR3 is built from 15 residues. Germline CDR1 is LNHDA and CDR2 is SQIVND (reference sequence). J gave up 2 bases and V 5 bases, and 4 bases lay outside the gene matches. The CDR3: CASSHRDRGPYEQYF. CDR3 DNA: TGTGCCAGTAGTCACCGGGACAGGGGGCCCTACGAGCAGTACTTC. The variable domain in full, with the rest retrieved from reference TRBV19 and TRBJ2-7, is DGGITQSPKYLFRKEGQNVTLSCEQNLNHDAMYWYRQDPGQGLRLIYYSQIVNDFQKGDIAEGYSVSREKKESFPLTVTSAQKNPTAFYLCASSHRDRGPYEQYFGPGTRLTVT.

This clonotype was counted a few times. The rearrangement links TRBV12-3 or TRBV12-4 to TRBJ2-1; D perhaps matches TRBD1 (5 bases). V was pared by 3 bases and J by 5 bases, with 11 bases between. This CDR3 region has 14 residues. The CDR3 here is CASSFLDTDNEQFF. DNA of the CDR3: TGTGCCAGCAGTTTCCTGGACACAGACAATGAGCAGTTCTTC.

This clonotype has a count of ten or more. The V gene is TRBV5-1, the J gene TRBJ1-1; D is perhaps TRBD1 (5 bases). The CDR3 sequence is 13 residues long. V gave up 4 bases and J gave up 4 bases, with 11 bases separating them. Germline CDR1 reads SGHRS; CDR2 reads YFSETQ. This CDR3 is CASSDGGSTEAFF. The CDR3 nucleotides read TGCGCCAGCAGCGATGGGGGGTCCACTGAAGCTTTCTTT.

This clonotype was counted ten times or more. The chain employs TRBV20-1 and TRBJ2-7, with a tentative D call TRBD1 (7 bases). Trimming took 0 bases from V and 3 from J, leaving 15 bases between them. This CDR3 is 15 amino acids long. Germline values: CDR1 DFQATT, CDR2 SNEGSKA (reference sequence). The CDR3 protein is CSARDPAGGIYEQYF. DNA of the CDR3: TGCAGTGCTAGAGATCCAGCAGGGGGGATCTACGAGCAGTACTTC.

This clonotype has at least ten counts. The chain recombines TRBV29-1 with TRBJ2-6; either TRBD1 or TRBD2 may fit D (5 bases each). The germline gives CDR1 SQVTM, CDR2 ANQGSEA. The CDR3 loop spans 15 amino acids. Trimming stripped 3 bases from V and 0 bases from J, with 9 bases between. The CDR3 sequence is CSVEAGSSGANVLTF. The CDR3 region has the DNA TGCAGCGTTGAGGCAGGGAGCTCTGGGGCCAACGTCCTGACTTTC. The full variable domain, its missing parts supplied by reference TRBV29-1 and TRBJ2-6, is SAVISQKPSRDICQRGTSLTIQCQVDSQVTMMFWYRQQPGQSLTLIATANQGSEATYESGFVIDKFPISRPNLTFSTLTVSNMSPEDSSIYLCSVEAGSSGANVLTFGAGSRLTVL.

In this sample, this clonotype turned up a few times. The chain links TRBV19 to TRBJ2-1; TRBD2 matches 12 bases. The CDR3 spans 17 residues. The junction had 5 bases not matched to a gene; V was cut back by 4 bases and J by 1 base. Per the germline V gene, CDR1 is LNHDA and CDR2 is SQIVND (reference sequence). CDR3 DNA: TGTGCCAGTAGTAGCCTAGGGACTAGCGGGTCCTACAATGAGCAGTTCTTC. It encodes CASSSLGTSGSYNEQFF.

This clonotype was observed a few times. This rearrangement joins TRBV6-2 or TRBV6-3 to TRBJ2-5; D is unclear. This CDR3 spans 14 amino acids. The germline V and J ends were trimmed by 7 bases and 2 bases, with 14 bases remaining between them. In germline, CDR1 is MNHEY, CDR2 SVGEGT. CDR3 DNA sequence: TGTGCCAGCATGAGAATTGGGATACAAGAGACCCAGTACTTC. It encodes CASMRIGIQETQYF.

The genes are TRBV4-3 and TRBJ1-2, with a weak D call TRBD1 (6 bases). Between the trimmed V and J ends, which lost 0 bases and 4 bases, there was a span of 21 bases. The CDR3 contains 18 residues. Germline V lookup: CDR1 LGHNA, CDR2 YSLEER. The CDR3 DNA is TGCGCCAGCAGCCAAGATCGGACAGTGGGCTTACTTTTCTATGGCTACACCTTC. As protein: CASSQDRTVGLLFYGYTF.

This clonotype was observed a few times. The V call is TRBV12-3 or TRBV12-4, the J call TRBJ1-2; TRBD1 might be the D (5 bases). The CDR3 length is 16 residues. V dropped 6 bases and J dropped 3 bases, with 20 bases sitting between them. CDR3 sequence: CASSPMGGIGYYGYTF. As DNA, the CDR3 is TGTGCCAGCAGCCCAATGGGGGGAATAGGTTACTATGGCTACACCTTC.

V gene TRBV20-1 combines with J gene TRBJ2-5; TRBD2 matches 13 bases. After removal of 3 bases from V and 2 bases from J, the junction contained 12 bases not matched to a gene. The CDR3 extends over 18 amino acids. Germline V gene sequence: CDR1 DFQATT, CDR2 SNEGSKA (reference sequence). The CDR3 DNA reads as TGCAGTGCTAGGGCCGGGACTAGCGGGGCTCCACCGCAAGAGACCCAGTACTTC. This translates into CSARAGTSGAPPQETQYF.

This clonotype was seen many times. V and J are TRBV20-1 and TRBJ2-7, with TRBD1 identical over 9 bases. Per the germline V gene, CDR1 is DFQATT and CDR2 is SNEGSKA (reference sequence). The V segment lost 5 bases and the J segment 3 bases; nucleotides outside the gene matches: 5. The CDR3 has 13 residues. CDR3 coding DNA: TGCAGTGCTCCGGACAGGGGTGTCTACGAGCAGTACTTC. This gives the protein CSAPDRGVYEQYF.

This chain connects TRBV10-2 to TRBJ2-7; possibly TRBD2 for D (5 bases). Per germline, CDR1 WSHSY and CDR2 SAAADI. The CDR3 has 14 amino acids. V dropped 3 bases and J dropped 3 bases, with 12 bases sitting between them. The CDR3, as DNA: TGCGCCAGCAGTGACCGAGGGTTAGGCTACGAGCAGTACTTC. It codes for CASSDRGLGYEQYF.

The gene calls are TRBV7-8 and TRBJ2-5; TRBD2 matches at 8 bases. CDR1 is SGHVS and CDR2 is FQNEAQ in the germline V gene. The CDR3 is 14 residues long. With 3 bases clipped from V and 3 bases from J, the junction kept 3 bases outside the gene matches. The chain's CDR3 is CASSFPGGEETQYF. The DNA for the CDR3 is TGTGCCAGCAGCTTTCCGGGGGGGGAAGAGACCCAGTACTTC. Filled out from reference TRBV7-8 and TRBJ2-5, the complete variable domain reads GAGVSQSPRYKVAKRGQDVALRCDPISGHVSLFWYQQALGQGPEFLTYFQNEAQLDKSGLPSDRFFAERPEGSVSTLKIQRTQQEDSAVYLCASSFPGGEETQYFGPGTRLLVL.

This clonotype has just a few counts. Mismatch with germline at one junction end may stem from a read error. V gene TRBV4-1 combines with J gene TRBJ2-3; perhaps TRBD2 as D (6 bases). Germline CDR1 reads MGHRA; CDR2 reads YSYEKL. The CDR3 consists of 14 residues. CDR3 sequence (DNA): TGCGCCAGCAGCCCCGCCGGAGGGGATGATACGCGGTATTTT. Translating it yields CASSPAGGDDTRYF.